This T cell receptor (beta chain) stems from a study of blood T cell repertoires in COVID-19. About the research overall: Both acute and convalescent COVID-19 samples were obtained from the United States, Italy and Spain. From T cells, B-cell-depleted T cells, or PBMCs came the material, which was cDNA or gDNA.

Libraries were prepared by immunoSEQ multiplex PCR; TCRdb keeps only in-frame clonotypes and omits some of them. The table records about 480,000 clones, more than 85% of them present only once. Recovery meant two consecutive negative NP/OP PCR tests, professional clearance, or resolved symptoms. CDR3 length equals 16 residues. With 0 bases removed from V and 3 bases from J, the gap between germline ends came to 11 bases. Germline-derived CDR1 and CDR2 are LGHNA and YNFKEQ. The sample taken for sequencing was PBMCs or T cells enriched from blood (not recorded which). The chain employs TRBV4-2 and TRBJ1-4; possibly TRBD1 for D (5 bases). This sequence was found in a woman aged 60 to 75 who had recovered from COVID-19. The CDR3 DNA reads TGTGCCAGCAGCCAAGAGGGGGGTGCGTCTAATGAAAAACTGTTTTTT. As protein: CASSQEGGASNEKLFF.